This TCR beta chain came from a study of shared clonotypes between healthy human individuals. Notes on the study in general: With few donors, the genetic and exposure-history diversity represented was limited.

The protocol was immunoSEQ multiplex PCR, while the TCRdb copy is restricted to in-frame clones and leaves out a portion. The table has some 480,000 clones, 70% to 80% seen once. Comments on this clone: Its target is unknown.

The germline V gene has CDR1 SGHTA and CDR2 FQGTGA. CDR3 size: 15 residues. V lost 5 bases and J lost 8; bases outside the gene matches: 12. Sequencing input: PBMCs. This TCR was sampled from a woman between 40 and 55 years old in good health. Some clones in this sample may be carry-over from other donors' samples. The chain carries TRBV7-3 and TRBJ2-1; 7 bases agree with TRBD1. The CDR3 sequence is CASSPWGQPVDEQFF. The CDR3 region has the DNA TGTGCCAGCAGCCCATGGGGACAGCCGGTAGATGAGCAGTTCTTC.